The present T cell receptor beta chain was sequenced within a study of sequential checkpoint blockade in melanoma. On the study more broadly: Arm A got nivolumab then ipilimumab; arm B the reverse, 1:1. Maintenance nivolumab came after either treatment sequence.

Generated by immunoSEQ multiplex PCR, the TCRdb table keeps only in-frame clones and is missing some. The table lists over 9,500 clones, approximately 62% of them singletons, with about 20% in the top ten. The treatment was: randomized to nivolumab then ipilimumab (arm A) or the reverse (arm B). None of the patients previously received DNA-damaging chemotherapy. PBMC sorting kept live CD3+CD8+ cells without CD19 or CD56. V gave up 5 bases and J gave up 0 bases; unmatched junction bases: 10. This CDR3 contains 16 residues. Germline CDR1 and CDR2: MDHEN and SYDVKM. The chain links TRBV28 to TRBJ2-7, with 7 positions matching TRBD1. The sequencing used CD8+ T cells sorted from blood (inferred from file names), collected from a patient given nivolumab and ipilimumab in sequence. The TCR comes from a human donor with melanoma. The CDR3 nucleotides read TGTGCCAGCAGTACTTACAGGGGTCCTAGCTCCTACGAGCAGTACTTC. As protein: CASSTYRGPSSYEQYF. Looking up the rest from reference TRBV28 and TRBJ2-7 gives the full variable domain: DVKVTQSSRYLVKRTGEKVFLECVQDMDHENMFWYRQDPGLGLRLIYFSYDVKMKEKGDIPEGYSVSREKKERFSLILESASTNQTSMYLCASSTYRGPSSYEQYFGPGTRLTVT.